Following are 24 T cell receptor beta chains from one sample sequenced in a study of blood T cells in healthy people across ages. A second PCR, run for about 7 to 11 cycles, used a sample-barcoded 5' primer plus a J-beta primer mix. TCRdb used MiXCR to reprocess the 5' RACE reads, holding one entry per CDR3 protein. Of about a million distinct CDR3 sequences detected, around two fifths appear once; the ten largest clones hold roughly 14%. The sample comprised blood. These receptors all stem from a man in his late teens or twenties in good health.

This clonotype occurred a few times. Mismatch with germline at one junction end may stem from a read error. The genes are TRBV20-1 and TRBJ2-1; perhaps TRBD2 as D (6 bases). CDR1 is DFQATT, CDR2 SNEGSKA, per germline (reference sequence). The CDR3 extends over 14 amino acids. CDR3 coding DNA: TGCAGTGCCAGAGGTGGTAGCGGAGACAATGAGCAGTTCTTC. Translating it yields CSARGGSGDNEQFF.

The chain has TRBV6-2 or TRBV6-3 and TRBJ2-1, with 7 bases fitting TRBD1. V was pared by 6 bases and J by 0 bases, with 2 bases of the junction left unmatched. Germline values: CDR1 MNHEY, CDR2 SVGEGT. CDR3 length: 14 residues. DNA for the CDR3: TGTGCCAGCAGAGGGACAGTCTCCTACAATGAGCAGTTCTTC. Amino acid sequence: CASRGTVSYNEQFF.

This rearrangement joins TRBV28 to TRBJ1-2; 10 bases align to TRBD1. CDR1 and CDR2 from the germline V gene are MDHEN and SYDVKM. This CDR3 has 17 amino acids. V trimming: 7 bases; J trimming: 3 bases; junction bases outside the gene matches: 14. The CDR3 sequence: CASTLVTGGGRDYGYTF. CDR3 DNA sequence: TGTGCCAGCACCCTCGTGACAGGGGGCGGAAGGGACTATGGCTACACCTTC.

V gene TRBV7-8 combines with J gene TRBJ1-5; D might be TRBD1 (5 bases). This CDR3 is 14 amino acids long. Trimming stripped 11 bases from V and 0 bases from J, with 14 bases between. Germline CDR1 is SGHVS and CDR2 is FQNEAQ. The CDR3 loop is CAGGWADSNQPQHF. CDR3 nucleotide sequence: TGTGCCGGGGGGTGGGCCGATAGCAATCAGCCCCAGCATTTT.

The chain recombines TRBV7-2 with TRBJ2-7; unclear D gene. Germline values: CDR1 SGHTA, CDR2 FQGNSA. CDR3 length: 14 amino acids. The V end lost 1 base, the J end lost 0 bases, and 7 bases lay between the germline ends. The CDR3 bases are TGTGCCAGCAGCTTAGAGTCAATCTCCTACGAGCAGTACTTC. This codes for CASSLESISYEQYF.

Worth noting for this clonotype: The germline gene is not matched at one end of the junction; a read error may be the cause. In DNA, the CDR3 is TGCGGTGCTAGTGGGGACATCAGCAATCAGCCCCAGCATTTT. It yields the protein CGASGDISNQPQHF. The gene calls are TRBV20-1 and TRBJ1-5; possible D gene TRBD1, 6 bases. Looked up from germline, CDR1 is DFQATT and CDR2 is SNEGSKA (reference sequence). This CDR3 has 14 amino acids.

CDR3 sequence reads: CASSLILDTASGSSYNEQFF. In DNA form, the CDR3 reads TGTGCCAGCAGTTTAATTTTGGACACGGCTAGCGGAAGCTCCTACAATGAGCAGTTCTTC. The chain couples TRBV28 to TRBJ2-1; 7 nucleotides align to TRBD2. The germline V gene encodes CDR1 MDHEN and CDR2 SYDVKM. CDR3 size: 20 residues. Trimming took 2 bases from V and 0 from J; bases not matched to a gene: 16.

In its sample, this clonotype was seen once. This CDR3 reads CASSLSWPSDMNTEAFF. CDR3 coding DNA: TGTGCCAGCAGTTTAAGCTGGCCATCGGATATGAACACTGAAGCTTTCTTT. The chain is built from TRBV27 and TRBJ1-1; D gene uncertain. The length of the CDR3 is 17 residues. CDR1 and CDR2 (germline): MNHEY, SMNVEV (reference sequence). V was shortened by 2 bases and J by 0 bases, with 16 bases between the two germline ends.

The chain is built from TRBV20-1 and TRBJ2-1, with 10 bases fitting TRBD1. CDR3 length equals 17 residues. Germline CDR1 reads DFQATT; CDR2 reads SNEGSKA (reference sequence). J was trimmed by 6 bases and V by 2 bases; bases with no gene match: 13. DNA of the CDR3: TGCAGTGCTAGACCCAAGCCAGGACAGGGGGTAACCAATGAGCAGTTCTTC. Protein: CSARPKPGQGVTNEQFF.

This sequence joins TRBV4-1 and TRBJ1-1; D not resolved. V was trimmed by 6 bases and J by 0 bases, leaving 14 bases between them. The CDR3 extends over 15 amino acids. The germline V gene encodes CDR1 MGHRA and CDR2 YSYEKL. The CDR3: CASRLQRALNTEAFF. The DNA for the CDR3 is TGCGCCAGCAGGCTACAACGGGCCCTGAACACTGAAGCTTTCTTT.

This clonotype appeared once. A much bigger clone sits one base away, suggesting this may be a read error. In DNA, the CDR3 is TGCAGTGCTAGGGCGCTCAAGGACGATAGCTACACCTTC. Its translation: CSARALKDDSYTF. The J gene is TRBJ1-2, the V gene TRBV20-1; D is uncertain. Germline V gene data show CDR1 as DFQATT and CDR2 as SNEGSKA (reference sequence). The V and J ends lost 3 bases and 9 bases respectively, with 17 bases between them. The length of the CDR3 is 13 residues.

This chain joins TRBV7-2 and TRBJ2-1; TRBD2 matches 8 bases. Germline CDR1 reads SGHTA; CDR2 reads FQGNSA. V trimming: 5 bases; J trimming: 6 bases; junction bases outside the gene matches: 12. CDR3 length equals 16 residues. As DNA, the CDR3 is TGTGCCAGCAGCCTAAGTGGAAGCGGGGGATTCAATGAGCAGTTCTTC. It is translated as CASSLSGSGGFNEQFF. Variable domain in full (rest from reference TRBV7-2 and TRBJ2-1): GAGVSQSPSNKVTEKGKDVELRCDPISGHTALYWYRQSLGQGLEFLIYFQGNSAPDKSGLPSDRFSAERTGGSVSTLTIQRTQQEDSAVYLCASSLSGSGGFNEQFFGPGTRLTVL.

The V call is TRBV27, the J call TRBJ1-1, with TRBD1 as a possible D gene (5 bases). Germline V CDR1 and CDR2: MNHEY, SMNVEV (reference sequence). This CDR3 contains 14 residues. Trimming pared 5 bases from V and 3 bases from J, leaving 13 bases between. CDR3 amino acids: CASSVMGVDTEAFF. In DNA form, the CDR3 reads TGTGCCAGCAGTGTAATGGGGGTGGACACTGAAGCTTTCTTT.

There are a few counts of this clonotype. CDR3 coding DNA: TGTGCCAGCAGCCCTACAGGGAGGAGGCGCACTGAAGCTTTCTTT. This codes for CASSPTGRRRTEAFF. The chain links TRBV14 to TRBJ1-1, with D possibly being TRBD1 (6 bases). The V end lost 4 bases, the J end lost 4 bases, and 16 bases lay between the germline ends. This CDR3 spans 15 amino acids. CDR1 is SGHDN and CDR2 is FVKESK in the germline V gene.

There are a few counts of this clonotype. The rearrangement joins TRBV5-1 to TRBJ2-1; no definite D call. V lost 5 bases and J lost 5, with 8 bases in between. CDR1 and CDR2 from the germline V gene are SGHRS and YFSETQ. The CDR3 spans 12 residues. The CDR3 sequence: CASRYRNNEQFF. In DNA, the CDR3 is TGCGCCAGCAGATACAGAAACAATGAGCAGTTCTTC.

The CDR3 region has the DNA TGCAGTGCTAAGGGACTAGCGGCCACAGATACGCAGTATTTT. It yields the protein CSAKGLAATDTQYF. This chain uses TRBV20-1 with TRBJ2-3; TRBD2 aligns across 11 bases. The V gene's germline CDR1 is DFQATT and CDR2 SNEGSKA (reference sequence). V lost 4 bases to trimming and J lost 2 bases; unmatched junction nucleotides: 2. The CDR3 totals 14 residues.

This clonotype was seen only a few times. The genes are TRBV2 and TRBJ1-5; no definite D call. The germline V gene encodes CDR1 SNHLY and CDR2 FYNNEI. With 7 bases removed from V and 0 bases from J, the gap between germline ends came to 10 bases. The CDR3 covers 14 residues. The CDR3 nucleotides are TGTGCCAGCACAGGTGACGGTAGCAATCAGCCCCAGCATTTT. This gives the protein CASTGDGSNQPQHF.

This clonotype showed up just a few times. The chain links TRBV2 to TRBJ2-7, with D tentatively TRBD2 (6 bases). V gave up 2 bases and J gave up 1 base, with 15 bases separating them. CDR1 SNHLY and CDR2 FYNNEI come from the germline V gene. The CDR3 contains 16 residues. The CDR3 DNA reads TGTGCCAGCAGTGAACCGTTCCGGGACTTTTCCTACGAGCAGTACTTC. This codes for CASSEPFRDFSYEQYF.

The rearrangement links TRBV7-3 to TRBJ1-1; 9 bases map to TRBD1. CDR3 length: 17 amino acids. Germline assignment: CDR1 SGHTA and CDR2 FQGTGA. The J segment lost 0 bases and the V segment lost 8 bases, leaving 13 bases of the junction unmatched. The CDR3 DNA reads TGTGCCAGCGGCGATCGGGGACAGGGCTTTATGAACACTGAAGCTTTCTTT. This translates into CASGDRGQGFMNTEAFF.

This clonotype was detected only a few times. The gene calls are TRBV9 and TRBJ2-1; 13 positions match TRBD2. V was clipped by 3 bases and J by 3 bases; unmatched bases: 3. This CDR3 has 16 residues. Germline CDR1 and CDR2: SGDLS and YYNGEE. CDR3: CASSGGTSGVYNEQFF. CDR3 sequence (DNA): TGTGCCAGCAGCGGGGGGACTAGCGGGGTCTACAATGAGCAGTTCTTC.

The chain joins TRBV4-2 to TRBJ2-1; 9 nucleotides match TRBD2. TRBJ2-7 matches the DNA end more closely, so the J call is doubtful. Germline CDR1 is LGHNA and CDR2 is YNFKEQ. The CDR3 is 17 amino acids. CDR3: CASSPNVVAGAYNEQYF. The DNA of the CDR3 is TGTGCCAGCAGCCCGAATGTCGTAGCGGGGGCCTACAATGAGCAGTACTTC.

V is TRBV12-3 or TRBV12-4 and J is TRBJ1-6; no firm D call. CDR3 size: 18 residues. V was cut by 6 bases and J by 0 bases, with 18 bases left in between. CDR3 region: CASSPWDVTDSYNSPLHF. In nucleotides, the CDR3 is TGTGCCAGCAGCCCTTGGGATGTCACCGACTCCTATAATTCACCCCTCCACTTT.

As for this clonotype: One end of the junction fails to match germline, which may point to a read error. The rearrangement uses TRBV12-3 or TRBV12-4 and TRBJ2-1; TRBD2 matches 8 bases. This CDR3 is built from 11 residues. The CDR3 loop reads CVSGNGLAQFF. The CDR3 DNA sequence: TGTGTCAGCGGGAATGGACTAGCGCAGTTCTTC.

V gene TRBV29-1 combines with J gene TRBJ2-1; 9 nucleotides line up with TRBD2. CDR1 and CDR2 (germline): SQVTM, ANQGSEA. The CDR3 spans 14 residues. The V gene end was trimmed by 1 base and the J gene end by 8 bases; junction bases not matched to a gene: 6. The CDR3 bases are TGCAGCGTTGAAGTCGCAGCGGGGGGCTATGAGCAGTTCTTC. This gives the protein CSVEVAAGGYEQFF.